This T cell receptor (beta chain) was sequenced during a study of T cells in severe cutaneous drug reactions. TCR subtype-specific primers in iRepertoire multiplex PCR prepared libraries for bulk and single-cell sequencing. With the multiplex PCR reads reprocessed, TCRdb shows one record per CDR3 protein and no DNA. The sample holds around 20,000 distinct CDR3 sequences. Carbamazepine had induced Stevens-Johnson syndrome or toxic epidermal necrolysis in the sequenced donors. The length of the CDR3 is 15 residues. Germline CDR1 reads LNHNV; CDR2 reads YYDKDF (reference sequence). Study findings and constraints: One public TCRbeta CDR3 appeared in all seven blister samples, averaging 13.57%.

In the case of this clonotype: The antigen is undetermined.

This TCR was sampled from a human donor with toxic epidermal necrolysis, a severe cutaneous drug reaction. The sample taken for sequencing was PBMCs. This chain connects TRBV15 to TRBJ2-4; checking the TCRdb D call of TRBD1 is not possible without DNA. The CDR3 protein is CATSRDPTGLTIQYF. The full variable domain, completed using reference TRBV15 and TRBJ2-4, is DAMVIQNPRYQVTQFGKPVTLSCSQTLNHNVMYWYQQKSSQAPKLLFHYYDKDFNNEADTPDNFQSRRPNTSFCFLDIRSPGLGDTAMYLCATSRDPTGLTIQYFGAGTRLSVL.